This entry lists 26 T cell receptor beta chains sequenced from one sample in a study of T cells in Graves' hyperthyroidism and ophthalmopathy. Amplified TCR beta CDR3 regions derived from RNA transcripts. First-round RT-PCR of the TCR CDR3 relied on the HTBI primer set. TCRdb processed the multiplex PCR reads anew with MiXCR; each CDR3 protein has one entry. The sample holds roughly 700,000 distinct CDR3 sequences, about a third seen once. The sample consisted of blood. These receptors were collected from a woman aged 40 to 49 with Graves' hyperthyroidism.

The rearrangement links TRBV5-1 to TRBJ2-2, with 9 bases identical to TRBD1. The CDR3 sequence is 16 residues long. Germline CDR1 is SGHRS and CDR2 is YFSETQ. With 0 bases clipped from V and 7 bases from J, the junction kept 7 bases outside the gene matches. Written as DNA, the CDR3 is TGCGCCAGCAGCTTGGTTCCGGGACAGGGCGGCGGGGAGCTGTTTTTT. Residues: CASSLVPGQGGGELFF.

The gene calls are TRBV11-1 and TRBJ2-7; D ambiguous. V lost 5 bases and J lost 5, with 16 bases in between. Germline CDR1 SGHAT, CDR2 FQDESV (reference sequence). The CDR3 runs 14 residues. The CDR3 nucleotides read TGTGCCAGCAGCCAAACCCGGACCTGGGACGAGCAGTACTTC. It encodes CASSQTRTWDEQYF. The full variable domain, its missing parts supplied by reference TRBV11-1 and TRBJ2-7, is EAEVAQSPRYKITEKSQAVAFWCDPISGHATLYWYRQILGQGPELLVQFQDESVVDDSQLPKDRFSAERLKGVDSTLKIQPAELGDSAMYLCASSQTRTWDEQYFGPGTRLTVT.

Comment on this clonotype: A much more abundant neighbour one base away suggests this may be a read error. This CDR3 is CASSISQASTEAFF. The CDR3 DNA is TGTGCCAGTAGTATATCACAGGCGAGCACTGAAGCTTTCTTT. The J gene is TRBJ1-1, the V gene TRBV19, with a possible D match to TRBD1 (5 bases). Germline-derived CDR1 and CDR2 are LNHDA and SQIVND (reference sequence). The CDR3 covers 14 residues. V was shortened by 2 bases and J by 4 bases, with 11 bases between the two germline ends.

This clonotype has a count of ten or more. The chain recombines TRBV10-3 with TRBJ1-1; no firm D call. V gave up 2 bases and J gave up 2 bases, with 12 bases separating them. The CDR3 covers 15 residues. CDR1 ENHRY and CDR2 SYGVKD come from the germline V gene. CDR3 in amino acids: CAISERVQRNTEAFF. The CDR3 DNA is TGTGCCATCAGTGAGCGTGTGCAGCGAAACACTGAAGCTTTCTTT.

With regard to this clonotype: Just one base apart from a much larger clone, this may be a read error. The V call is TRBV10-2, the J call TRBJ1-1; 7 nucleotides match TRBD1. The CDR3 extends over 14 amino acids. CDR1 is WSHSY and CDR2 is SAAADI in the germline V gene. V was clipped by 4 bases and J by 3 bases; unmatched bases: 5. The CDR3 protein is CASSVGGQDTEAFF. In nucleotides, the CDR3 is TGCGCCAGCAGTGTAGGGGGCCAGGACACTGAAGCTTTCTTT.

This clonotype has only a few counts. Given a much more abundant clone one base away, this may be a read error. This chain's CDR3 is CASSSRGDETKAFF. The CDR3 DNA is TGTGCCAGCAGCTCCAGGGGAGATGAAACTAAAGCTTTCTTT. The gene calls are TRBV7-6 and TRBJ1-1; D possibly corresponds to TRBD1 (6 bases). CDR3 length: 14 amino acids. V lost 4 bases and J lost 9, with 18 bases in between. CDR1 is SGHVS, CDR2 FNYEAQ, per germline.

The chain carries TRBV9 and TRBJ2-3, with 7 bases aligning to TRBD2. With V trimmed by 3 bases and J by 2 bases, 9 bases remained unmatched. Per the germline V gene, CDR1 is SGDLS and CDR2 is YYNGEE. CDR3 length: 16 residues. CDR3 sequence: CASSASLADATDTQYF. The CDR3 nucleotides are TGTGCCAGCAGCGCGAGTCTAGCGGATGCCACAGATACGCAGTATTTT.

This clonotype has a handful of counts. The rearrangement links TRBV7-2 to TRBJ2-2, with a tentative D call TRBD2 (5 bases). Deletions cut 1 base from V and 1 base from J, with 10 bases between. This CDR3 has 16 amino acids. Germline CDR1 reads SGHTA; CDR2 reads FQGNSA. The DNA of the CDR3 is TGTGCCAGCAGCTTAGTCTCCGGGGAGAACACCGGGGAGCTGTTTTTT. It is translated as CASSLVSGENTGELFF.

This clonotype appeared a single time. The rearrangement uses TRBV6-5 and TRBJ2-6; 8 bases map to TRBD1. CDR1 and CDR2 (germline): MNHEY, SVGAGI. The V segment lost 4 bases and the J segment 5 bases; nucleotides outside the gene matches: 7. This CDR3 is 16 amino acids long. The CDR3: CASSSGGAFWANVLTF. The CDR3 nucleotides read TGTGCCAGCAGTTCAGGGGGCGCCTTCTGGGCCAACGTCCTGACTTTC.

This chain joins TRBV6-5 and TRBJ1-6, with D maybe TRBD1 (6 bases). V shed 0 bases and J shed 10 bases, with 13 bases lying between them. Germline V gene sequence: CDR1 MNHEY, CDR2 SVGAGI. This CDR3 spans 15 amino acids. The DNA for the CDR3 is TGTGCCAGCAGTTACTCAGTGGGGGCCTTGTCACCCCTCCACTTT. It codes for CASSYSVGALSPLHF.

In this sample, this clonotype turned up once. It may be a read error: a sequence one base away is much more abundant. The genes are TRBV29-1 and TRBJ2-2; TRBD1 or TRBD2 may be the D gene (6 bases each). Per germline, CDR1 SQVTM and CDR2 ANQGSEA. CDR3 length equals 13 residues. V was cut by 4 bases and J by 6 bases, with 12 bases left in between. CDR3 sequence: CSVGPGAAGELFF. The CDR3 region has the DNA TGCAGCGTTGGTCCGGGGGCGGCCGGGGAGCTGTTTTTT.

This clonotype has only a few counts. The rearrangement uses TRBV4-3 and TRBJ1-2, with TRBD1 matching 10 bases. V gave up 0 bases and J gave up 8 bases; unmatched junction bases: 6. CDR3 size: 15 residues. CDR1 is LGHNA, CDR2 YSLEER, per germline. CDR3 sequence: CASSQDRDRGGGYTF. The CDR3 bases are TGCGCCAGCAGCCAAGATAGGGACAGGGGAGGAGGCTACACCTTC.

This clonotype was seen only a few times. CDR3 protein: CASNLEGPQPQHF. CDR3 DNA: TGTGCCAGCAATCTCGAGGGGCCTCAGCCCCAGCATTTT. The chain links TRBV12-3 or TRBV12-4 to TRBJ1-5; D may be TRBD1 (5 bases). There are 13 residues in the CDR3. Trimming took 7 bases from V and 6 from J, leaving 13 bases between them.

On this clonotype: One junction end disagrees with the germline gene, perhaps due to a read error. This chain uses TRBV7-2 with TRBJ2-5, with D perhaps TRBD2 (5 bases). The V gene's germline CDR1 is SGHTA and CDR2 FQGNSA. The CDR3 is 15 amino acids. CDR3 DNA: TGTGCCAGCAGCCCGATCCGGGGTTCCCAAGGGACCCAGTACTTC. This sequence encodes CASSPIRGSQGTQYF.

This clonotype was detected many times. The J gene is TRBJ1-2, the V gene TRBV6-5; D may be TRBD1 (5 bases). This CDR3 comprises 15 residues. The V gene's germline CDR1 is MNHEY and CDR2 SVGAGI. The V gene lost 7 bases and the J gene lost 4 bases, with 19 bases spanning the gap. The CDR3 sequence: CASTPGPDSSYGYTF. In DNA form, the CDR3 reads TGTGCCAGCACCCCCGGACCTGACAGCTCCTATGGCTACACCTTC.

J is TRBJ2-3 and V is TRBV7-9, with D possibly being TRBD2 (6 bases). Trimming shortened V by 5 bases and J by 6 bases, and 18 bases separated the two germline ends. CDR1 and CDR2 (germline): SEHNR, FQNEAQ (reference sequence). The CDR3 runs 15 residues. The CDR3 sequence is CASSPPGGRSDTQYF. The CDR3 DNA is TGTGCCAGCAGCCCCCCCGGAGGGAGGTCTGATACGCAGTATTTT.

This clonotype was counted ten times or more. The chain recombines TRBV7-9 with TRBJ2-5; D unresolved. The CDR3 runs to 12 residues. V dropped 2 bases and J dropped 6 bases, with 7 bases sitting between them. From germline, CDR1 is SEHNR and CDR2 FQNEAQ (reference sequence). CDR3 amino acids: CASSLPMKTQYF. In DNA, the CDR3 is TGTGCCAGCAGCTTACCTATGAAGACCCAGTACTTC.

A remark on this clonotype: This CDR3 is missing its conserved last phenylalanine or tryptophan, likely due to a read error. The CDR3 region is CASSENTMNTEAFL. CDR3 sequence (DNA): TGTGCCAGCAGTGAAAACACCATGAACACTGAAGCTTTCCTT. This chain connects TRBV7-9 to TRBJ1-1; no firm D call. Germline CDR1 reads SEHNR; CDR2 reads FQNEAQ (reference sequence). Between the trimmed V and J ends, which lost 6 bases and 0 bases, there was a span of 11 bases. The CDR3 runs 14 residues.

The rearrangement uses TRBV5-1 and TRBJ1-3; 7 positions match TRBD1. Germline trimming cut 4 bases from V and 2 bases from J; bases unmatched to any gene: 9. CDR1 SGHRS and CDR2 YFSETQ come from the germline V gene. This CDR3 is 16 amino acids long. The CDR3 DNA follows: TGCGCCAGCAGCGAACAGGGGACAGCTGCTGGAAACACCATATATTTT. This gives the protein CASSEQGTAAGNTIYF.

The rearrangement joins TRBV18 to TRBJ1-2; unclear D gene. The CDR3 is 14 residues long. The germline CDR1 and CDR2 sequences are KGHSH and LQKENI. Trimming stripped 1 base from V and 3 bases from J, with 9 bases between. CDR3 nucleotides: TGTGCCAGCTCACCACGAGCAGCAGACTATGGCTACACCTTC. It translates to CASSPRAADYGYTF.

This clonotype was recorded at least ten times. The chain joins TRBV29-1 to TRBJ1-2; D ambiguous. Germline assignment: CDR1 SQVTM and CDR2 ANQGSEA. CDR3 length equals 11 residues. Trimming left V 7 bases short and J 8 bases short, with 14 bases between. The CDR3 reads CSANAPRGYTF. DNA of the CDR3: TGCAGCGCCAACGCTCCTCGGGGCTACACCTTC.

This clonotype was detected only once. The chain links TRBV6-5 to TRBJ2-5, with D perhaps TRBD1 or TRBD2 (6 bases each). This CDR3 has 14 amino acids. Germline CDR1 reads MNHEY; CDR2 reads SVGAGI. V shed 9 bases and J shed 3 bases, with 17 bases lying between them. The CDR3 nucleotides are TGTGCCAGTAAACCACGGGGGCCGGAAGAGACCCAGTACTTC. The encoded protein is CASKPRGPEETQYF.

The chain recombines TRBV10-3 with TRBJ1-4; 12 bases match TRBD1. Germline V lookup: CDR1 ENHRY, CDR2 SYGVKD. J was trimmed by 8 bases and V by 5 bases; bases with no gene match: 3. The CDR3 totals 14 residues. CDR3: CAISWGTGGEKLFF. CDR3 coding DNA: TGTGCCATCAGTTGGGGGACAGGGGGCGAAAAACTGTTTTTT.

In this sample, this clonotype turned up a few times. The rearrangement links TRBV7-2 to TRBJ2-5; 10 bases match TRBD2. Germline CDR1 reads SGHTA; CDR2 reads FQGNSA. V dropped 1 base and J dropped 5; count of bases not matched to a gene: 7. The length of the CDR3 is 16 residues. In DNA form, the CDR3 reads TGTGCCAGCAGCTTAGGGGTAGCGGGGGGCGGGGAGACCCAGTACTTC. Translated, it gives CASSLGVAGGGETQYF. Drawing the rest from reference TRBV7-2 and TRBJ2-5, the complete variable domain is GAGVSQSPSNKVTEKGKDVELRCDPISGHTALYWYRQSLGQGLEFLIYFQGNSAPDKSGLPSDRFSAERTGGSVSTLTIQRTQQEDSAVYLCASSLGVAGGGETQYFGPGTRLLVL.

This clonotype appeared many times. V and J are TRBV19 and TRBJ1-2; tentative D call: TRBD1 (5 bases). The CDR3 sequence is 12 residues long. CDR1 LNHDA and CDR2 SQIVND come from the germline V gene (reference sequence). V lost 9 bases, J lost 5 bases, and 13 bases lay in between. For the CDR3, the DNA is TGTGCCAGCCGGGACCTTGCGTATGGCTACACCTTC. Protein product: CASRDLAYGYTF.

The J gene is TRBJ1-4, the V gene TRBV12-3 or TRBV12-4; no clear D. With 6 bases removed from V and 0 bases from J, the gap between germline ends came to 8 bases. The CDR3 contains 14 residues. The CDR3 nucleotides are TGTGCCAGCAGGGAGGCGGCAACTAATGAAAAACTGTTTTTT. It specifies CASREAATNEKLFF.